Listed here is a single T cell receptor beta chain. The sample originates from a study of blood T cell repertoires in COVID-19. Study-level background: The United States, Italy and Spain supplied acute and convalescent COVID-19 samples. T cells, B-cell-depleted T cells, or PBMCs supplied cDNA or gDNA.

Germline V gene lookup returns CDR1 SGDLS and CDR2 YYNGEE. CDR3 length equals 11 residues. The germline V and J ends were trimmed by 4 bases and 8 bases, with 7 bases remaining between them. Methods used by the authors: Reference gene primers were amplified, and this amplification served to estimate nucleated cell counts. Using immunoSEQ multiplex PCR, the repertoire was profiled, and TCRdb retains in-frame clones only, with some absent. The V and J calls and the clone size are those of that table, but D and trimming were determined from the DNA. The sample consists of 90,000 to 120,000 clones, roughly 80% of them appearing once.

The TCR originated in a human donor in a cohort sampled during active COVID-19. What was sequenced was peripheral blood. The chain recombines TRBV9 with TRBJ2-1; D gene unclear. CDR3: CASSIRDEQFF. In nucleotides, the CDR3 is TGTGCCAGCAGCATTCGCGATGAGCAGTTCTTC.